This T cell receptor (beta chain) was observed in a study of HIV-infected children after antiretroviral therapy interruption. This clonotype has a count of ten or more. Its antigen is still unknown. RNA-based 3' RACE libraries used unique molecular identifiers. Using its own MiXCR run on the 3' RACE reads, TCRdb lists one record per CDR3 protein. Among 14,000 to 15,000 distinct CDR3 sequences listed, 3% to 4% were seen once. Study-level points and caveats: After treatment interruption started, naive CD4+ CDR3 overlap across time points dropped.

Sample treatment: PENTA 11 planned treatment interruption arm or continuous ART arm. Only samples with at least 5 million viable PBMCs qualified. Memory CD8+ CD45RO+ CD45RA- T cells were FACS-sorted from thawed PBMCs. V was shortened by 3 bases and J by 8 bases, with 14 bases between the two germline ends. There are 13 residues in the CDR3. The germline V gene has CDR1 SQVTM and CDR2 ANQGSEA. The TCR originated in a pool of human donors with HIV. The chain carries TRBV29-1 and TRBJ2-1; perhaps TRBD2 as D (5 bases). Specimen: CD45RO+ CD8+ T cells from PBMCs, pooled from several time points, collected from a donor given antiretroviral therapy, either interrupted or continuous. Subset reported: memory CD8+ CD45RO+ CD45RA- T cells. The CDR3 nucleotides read TGCAGCGTTGAGAGAGAGGGTGGATATGAGCAGTTCTTC. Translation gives CSVEREGGYEQFF.